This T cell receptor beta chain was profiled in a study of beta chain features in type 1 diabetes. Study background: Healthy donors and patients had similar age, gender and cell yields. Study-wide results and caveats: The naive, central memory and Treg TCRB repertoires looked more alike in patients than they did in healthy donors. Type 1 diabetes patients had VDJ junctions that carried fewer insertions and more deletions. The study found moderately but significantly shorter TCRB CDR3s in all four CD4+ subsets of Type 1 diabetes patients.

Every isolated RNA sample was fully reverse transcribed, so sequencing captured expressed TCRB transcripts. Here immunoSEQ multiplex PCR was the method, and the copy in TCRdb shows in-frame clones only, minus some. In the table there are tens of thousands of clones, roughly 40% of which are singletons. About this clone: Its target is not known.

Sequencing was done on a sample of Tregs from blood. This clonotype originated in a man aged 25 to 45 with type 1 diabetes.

The CDR3 protein is CASSLGISGITDTQYF. The CDR3 DNA reads as TGTGCCAGCAGCTTAGGGATTAGCGGGATTACAGATACGCAGTATTTT. The V gene is TRBV7-8, the J gene TRBJ2-3, with 8 nucleotides matching TRBD2. The CDR3 runs to 16 residues. The trim removed 1 base at V and 3 bases at J, leaving 6 bases unmatched. Germline V gives CDR1 SGHVS, CDR2 FQNEAQ.